Listed below are T cell receptor beta chains from one sample, sequenced in a study of T cell repertoires in cytomegalovirus infection. Their cognate antigens are unknown. From the reads, TCRdb called clonotypes with MiXCR, one entry per CDR3 protein. The sample yields about half a million distinct CDR3 sequences, 30% to 40% seen once. The sample here was cultured PBMCs, taken from culture after CMV antigen stimulation. The receptors were sampled from a human donor in good health (CMV status not recorded). Some clones in this sample may be carry-over from other donors' samples. Each CDR3 is given with its conserved first and last residue. Each record gives: V gene, J gene, D gene, clone size, CDR3 protein, CDR3 DNA. A D gene is named only where the DNA matches it firmly. The size field is filled for only some rows; it gives once, few, many or a size class.

V: TRBV24-1
J: TRBJ1-5
D: TRBD1
size: few
CDR3: CATSQTGRPDQPQHF
DNA: TGTGCCACCAGTCAGACAGGGCGGCCCGATCAGCCCCAGCATTTT

V: TRBV4-1
J: TRBJ2-1
D: TRBD2
size: NA
CDR3: CASSQEGTSTNEQFF
DNA: TGCGCCAGCAGCCAAGAAGGGACTAGCACGAATGAGCAGTTCTTC

V: TRBV24-1
J: TRBJ2-1
D: TRBD2
size: few
CDR3: CATSDLILAGGPNFNEQFF
DNA: TGTGCCACCAGTGATTTGATACTAGCGGGAGGGCCCAATTTCAATGAGCAGTTCTTC

V: TRBV12-3/TRBV12-4
J: TRBJ2-5
D: NA
size: NA
CDR3: CASSRTLQETQYF
DNA: TGTGCCAGCAGTCGCACCTTGCAAGAGACCCAGTACTTC

V: TRBV6-2/TRBV6-3
J: TRBJ1-1
D: NA
size: few
CDR3: CASREQGNTEAFF
DNA: TGTGCCAGCAGGGAACAGGGGAACACTGAAGCTTTCTTT

V: TRBV7-2
J: TRBJ1-2
D: NA
size: NA
CDR3: CASSLLGQFYGYTF
DNA: TGTGCCAGCAGCTTACTCGGGCAGTTCTATGGCTACACCTTC

V: TRBV28
J: TRBJ1-4
D: TRBD1
size: few
CDR3: CASRPYRGRNEKLFF
DNA: TGTGCCAGCAGACCTTACAGGGGGCGTAATGAAAAACTGTTTTTT

V: TRBV2
J: TRBJ2-3
D: TRBD2
size: NA
CDR3: CASSSSRGGGADTQYF
DNA: TGTGCCAGCAGCTCTTCTCGGGGGGGTGGGGCAGATACGCAGTATTTT

V: TRBV7-2
J: TRBJ2-5
D: NA
size: few
CDR3: CASRVGRETQYF
DNA: TGTGCCAGCCGCGTGGGAAGGGAGACCCAGTACTTC

V: TRBV5-1
J: TRBJ2-6
D: NA
size: few
CDR3: CASSPLPGTETVTGANVLTF
DNA: TGCGCCAGCAGCCCATTACCCGGGACTGAAACAGTCACTGGGGCCAACGTCCTGACTTTC

V: TRBV9
J: TRBJ2-1
D: NA
size: NA
CDR3: CASSVEWAAYEQFF
DNA: TGTGCCAGCAGCGTAGAATGGGCGGCCTATGAGCAGTTCTTC

V: TRBV6-5
J: TRBJ2-1
D: TRBD2
size: NA
CDR3: CASSRPGLEPNEQFF
DNA: TGTGCCAGCAGTCGTCCGGGACTAGAACCCAATGAGCAGTTCTTC

V: TRBV7-8
J: TRBJ1-4
D: NA
size: few
CDR3: CASSLANGEKLFF
DNA: TGTGCCAGCAGCTTAGCGAATGGGGAAAAACTGTTTTTT

V: TRBV28
J: TRBJ1-1
D: NA
size: NA
CDR3: CASSLITAKNTEAFF
DNA: TGTGCCAGCAGTTTAATAACAGCAAAGAACACTGAAGCTTTCTTT

V: TRBV19
J: TRBJ1-5
D: NA
size: few
CDR3: CASSKDNLLAGNQPQHF
DNA: TGTGCCAGTAGTAAGGACAATCTCCTCGCCGGGAATCAGCCCCAGCATTTT

V: TRBV28
J: TRBJ2-1
D: TRBD2
size: NA
CDR3: CASRSGGGGNEQFF
DNA: TGTGCCAGCCGGAGCGGGGGGGGGGGTAATGAGCAGTTCTTC

V: TRBV6-6
J: TRBJ1-6
D: NA
size: few
CDR3: CASSYSESSYNSPLHF
DNA: TGTGCCAGCAGTTACTCTGAGAGCTCCTATAATTCACCCCTCCACTTT

V: TRBV7-2
J: TRBJ1-6
D: NA
size: few
CDR3: CASSPDPPNSPLHF
DNA: TGTGCCAGCAGTCCGGATCCCCCAAATTCACCCCTCCACTTT

V: TRBV7-9
J: TRBJ2-3
D: NA
size: few
CDR3: CASSLRVAGDTQYF
DNA: TGTGCCAGCAGCTTAAGAGTGGCCGGAGATACGCAGTATTTT

V: TRBV7-6
J: TRBJ2-1
D: NA
size: few
CDR3: CASSLSPSQNYNEQFF
DNA: TGTGCCAGCAGCTTAAGCCCCTCACAGAACTACAATGAGCAGTTCTTC

V: TRBV24-1
J: TRBJ2-7
D: NA
size: NA
CDR3: CATSDRYEQYF
DNA: TGTGCCACCAGTGATCGGTACGAGCAGTACTTC

V: TRBV6-8
J: TRBJ2-2
D: TRBD1
size: few
CDR3: CASRDGTVNTGELFF
DNA: TGTGCCAGCAGGGACGGGACAGTAAACACCGGGGAGCTGTTTTTT

V: TRBV15
J: TRBJ2-1
D: NA
size: few
CDR3: CATSRDMDNEQFF
DNA: TGTGCCACCAGCAGAGATATGGACAATGAGCAGTTCTTC

V: TRBV4-2
J: TRBJ1-6
D: TRBD1
size: NA
CDR3: CASSQEDREASPLHF
DNA: TGTGCCAGCAGCCAAGAGGACAGGGAAGCTTCACCCCTCCACTTT

V: TRBV12-3/TRBV12-4
J: TRBJ2-1
D: NA
size: NA
CDR3: CASSSSVLTYNEQFF
DNA: TGTGCCAGCAGTAGCTCGGTGCTGACCTACAATGAGCAGTTCTTC

V: TRBV12-3/TRBV12-4
J: TRBJ2-1
D: TRBD2
size: many
CDR3: CASSPEGAGDNNEQFF
DNA: TGTGCCAGCAGTCCGGAAGGGGCGGGAGATAATAATGAGCAGTTCTTC

V: TRBV20-1
J: TRBJ2-5
D: NA
size: NA
CDR3: CSARSDAYNQETQYF
DNA: TGCAGTGCTAGATCGGACGCCTACAACCAAGAGACCCAGTACTTC

V: TRBV7-6
J: TRBJ2-1
D: TRBD1
size: NA
CDR3: CASSWNRGSEQFF
DNA: TGTGCCAGCAGCTGGAACAGGGGAAGTGAGCAGTTCTTC

V: TRBV6-5
J: TRBJ1-2
D: NA
size: few
CDR3: CASSTRVGYGYTF
DNA: TGTGCCAGCAGTACTCGCGTGGGGTACGGCTACACCTTC

V: TRBV11-3
J: TRBJ1-5
D: TRBD1
size: few
CDR3: CASSRPGQGGYSNQPQHF
DNA: TGTGCCAGCAGCCGACCGGGACAGGGGGGCTATAGCAATCAGCCCCAGCATTTT

V: TRBV10-2
J: TRBJ2-3
D: NA
size: few
CDR3: CASRPIGGMVDTQYF
DNA: TGCGCCAGCAGGCCCATAGGGGGGATGGTAGATACGCAGTATTTT

V: TRBV19
J: TRBJ1-2
D: NA
size: NA
CDR3: CASSPDGLGYTF
DNA: TGTGCCAGTAGTCCAGACGGCCTTGGCTACACCTTC

V: TRBV7-9
J: TRBJ1-4
D: NA
size: NA
CDR3: CASSFSGVDNEKLFF
DNA: TGTGCCAGCAGCTTTTCAGGGGTGGATAATGAAAAACTGTTTTTT

V: TRBV29-1
J: TRBJ1-4
D: NA
size: NA
CDR3: CSAESPSEKLFF
DNA: TGCAGCGCCGAATCCCCCTCTGAAAAACTGTTTTTT

V: TRBV7-2
J: TRBJ1-1
D: NA
size: many
CDR3: CASSLDLGEAFF
DNA: TGTGCCAGCAGCTTAGACTTAGGAGAAGCTTTCTTT

V: TRBV4-3
J: TRBJ2-3
D: NA
size: NA
CDR3: CASSQQQRSGSTDTQYF
DNA: TGCGCCAGCAGCCAACAACAGAGGTCGGGGAGCACAGATACGCAGTATTTT

V: TRBV20-1
J: TRBJ1-2
D: TRBD1
size: NA
CDR3: CSASPQGAGGYTF
DNA: TGCAGTGCTAGCCCCCAGGGGGCGGGAGGCTACACCTTC

V: TRBV7-3
J: TRBJ2-1
D: TRBD2
size: many
CDR3: CASSLGGSGFNEQFF
DNA: TGTGCCAGCAGCTTAGGCGGGAGTGGTTTTAATGAGCAGTTCTTC

V: TRBV12-3/TRBV12-4
J: TRBJ1-3
D: NA
size: few
CDR3: CASTLGVSGNTIYF
DNA: TGTGCCAGCACCCTAGGAGTCTCCGGAAACACCATATATTTT

V: TRBV4-1
J: TRBJ2-7
D: NA
size: few
CDR3: CASSQGVFYEQYF
DNA: TGCGCCAGCAGCCAAGGGGTTTTTTACGAGCAGTACTTC

V: TRBV4-3
J: TRBJ1-3
D: NA
size: few
CDR3: CASSLLLTNTIYF
DNA: TGCGCCAGCAGCCTTCTGCTTACGAACACCATATATTTT

V: TRBV19
J: TRBJ1-2
D: NA
size: few
CDR3: CASSTLAAGDYGYTF
DNA: TGTGCCAGTAGTACCCTAGCGGCCGGTGACTATGGCTACACCTTC

V: TRBV6-2/TRBV6-3
J: TRBJ2-7
D: TRBD2
size: few
CDR3: CASSYQGLARYEQYF
DNA: TGTGCCAGCAGTTACCAGGGACTAGCCAGATACGAGCAGTACTTC

V: TRBV7-4
J: TRBJ1-1
D: NA
size: NA
CDR3: CASSLSRRGGKTEAFF
DNA: TGTGCCAGCAGCTTATCGAGGAGAGGGGGAAAGACTGAAGCTTTCTTT

V: TRBV25-1
J: TRBJ1-5
D: NA
size: NA
CDR3: CASSLMGDQPQHF
DNA: TGTGCCAGCAGTCTGATGGGGGATCAGCCCCAGCATTTT